The rows below give T cell receptor beta chains drawn from one sample of a study of technical replicates of blood from a handful of donors. Here immunoSEQ multiplex PCR was the method, and the copy in TCRdb shows in-frame clones only, minus some. This sample has tens of thousands of clones; around 92% occur once, and the top ten carry about 3.6%. Sequencing used PBMCs. The source of these receptors is a human donor in good health. Some clones in this sample may be carry-over from other donors' samples. The CDR3 runs from the conserved cysteine through the conserved F or W. The D gene is left open where the match is weak. Rows give clone size only sometimes, using once, few, many, or a class for an expanded clone.

>TRBJ1-2|-|TRBV5-4|-
CASSSPGFGYTF
TGTGCCAGCAGCAGCCCCGGGTTTGGCTACACCTTC
>TRBJ1-2|-|TRBV23-1|-
CASSHGQSGRSYTF
TGCGCCAGCAGTCACGGACAGTCGGGTCGAAGCTACACCTTC
>TRBJ2-2|TRBD1|TRBV6-1|-
CASSPGTGNTGELFF
TGTGCCAGCAGTCCCGGGACAGGGAACACCGGGGAGCTGTTTTTT
>TRBJ1-4|TRBD1|TRBV7-9|-
CASSFFAGQSNEKLFF
TGTGCCAGCAGCTTTTTCGCGGGACAGTCTAATGAAAAACTGTTTTTT
>TRBJ2-7|TRBD1|TRBV4-1|-
CASSQEVQGKDEQYF
TGCGCCAGCAGCCAAGAAGTACAGGGGAAGGACGAGCAGTACTTC
>TRBJ1-2|-|TRBV11-1|few
CASSLGLGRPSPDYGYTF
TGTGCCAGCAGCTTAGGTTTGGGGCGTCCGTCCCCTGACTATGGCTACACCTTC
>TRBJ1-5|TRBD1|TRBV7-2|-
CASSRTGDHQPQHF
TGTGCCAGCAGTCGGACAGGGGATCATCAGCCCCAGCATTTT
>TRBJ2-7|TRBD2|TRBV7-9|-
CASSVSGGSYEQYF
TGTGCCAGCAGCGTTAGCGGGGGGTCCTACGAGCAGTACTTC
>TRBJ2-1|TRBD1|TRBV11-3|-
CASSSRQGGSEQFF
TGTGCCAGCAGCTCGCGACAGGGCGGAAGTGAGCAGTTCTTC
>TRBJ1-6|TRBD1|TRBV15|once
CATSTDRGNSPLHF
TGTGCCACCAGCACCGACAGGGGGAATTCACCCCTCCACTTT
>TRBJ1-1|-|TRBV4-3|-
CASSQDRNTEAFF
TGCGCCAGCAGCCAAGATAGGAACACTGAAGCTTTCTTT
>TRBJ2-1|-|TRBV10-3|-
CAISEGVSTIHDEQFF
TGTGCCATCAGTGAAGGGGTCTCCACTATACATGATGAGCAGTTCTTC
>TRBJ1-5|-|TRBV5-6|-
CASSLRQEIYQPQHF
TGTGCCAGCAGCCTCAGGCAAGAGATATATCAGCCCCAGCATTTT
>TRBJ1-2|-|TRBV6-1|few
CASSEALRGRGYTF
TGTGCCAGCAGTGAAGCGCTTCGGGGAAGGGGCTACACCTTC